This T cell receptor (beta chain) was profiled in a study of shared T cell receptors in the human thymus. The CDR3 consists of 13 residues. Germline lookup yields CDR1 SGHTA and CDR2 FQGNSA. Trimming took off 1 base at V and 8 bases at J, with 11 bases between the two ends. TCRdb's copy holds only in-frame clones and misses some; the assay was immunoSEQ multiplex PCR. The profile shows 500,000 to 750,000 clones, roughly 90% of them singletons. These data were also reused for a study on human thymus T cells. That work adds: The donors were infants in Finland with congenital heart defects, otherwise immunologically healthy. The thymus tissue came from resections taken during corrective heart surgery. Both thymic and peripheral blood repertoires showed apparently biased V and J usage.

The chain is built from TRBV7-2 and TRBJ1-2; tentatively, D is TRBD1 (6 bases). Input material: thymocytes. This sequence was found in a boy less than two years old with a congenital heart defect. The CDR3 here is CASSLGGREGYTF. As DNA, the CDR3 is TGTGCCAGCAGCTTAGGGGGGCGAGAGGGCTACACCTTC.